This T cell receptor (beta chain) derives from a study of cytomegalovirus exposure and HLA in healthy donors. Study-wide context: Roughly 80 million unique TCRs from HLA-typed donors made up an early data release. Findings and caveats of the study: Researchers reported in a later analysis that common viral pathogens appeared linked to several top clusters. The authors judged a highly shared variant cluster likely a sequencing artifact.

Looked up from germline, CDR1 is MDHEN and CDR2 is SYDVKM. V dropped 5 bases and J dropped 0 bases, with 5 bases sitting between them. The CDR3 spans 14 residues. The sample holds a few counts of this clone. Its antigen remains unknown. In the PCR, 60 Vbeta and 13 Jbeta primers were used. Data came from immunoSEQ multiplex PCR; TCRdb stores just in-frame clones and leaves some out. Of approximately 150,000 clones listed, around 68% were seen once; the top ten hold roughly 2.7%. Though probably carrying unrecorded immune exposures, donors were nominally healthy at sampling. This chain joins TRBV28 and TRBJ2-6, with D unresolved. This clonotype was obtained from a middle-aged woman in good health and CMV-seropositive. Material: PBMCs. CDR3 loop: CASSLSSGANVLTF. The DNA of the CDR3 is TGTGCCAGCAGTCTGAGCTCTGGGGCCAACGTCCTGACTTTC.